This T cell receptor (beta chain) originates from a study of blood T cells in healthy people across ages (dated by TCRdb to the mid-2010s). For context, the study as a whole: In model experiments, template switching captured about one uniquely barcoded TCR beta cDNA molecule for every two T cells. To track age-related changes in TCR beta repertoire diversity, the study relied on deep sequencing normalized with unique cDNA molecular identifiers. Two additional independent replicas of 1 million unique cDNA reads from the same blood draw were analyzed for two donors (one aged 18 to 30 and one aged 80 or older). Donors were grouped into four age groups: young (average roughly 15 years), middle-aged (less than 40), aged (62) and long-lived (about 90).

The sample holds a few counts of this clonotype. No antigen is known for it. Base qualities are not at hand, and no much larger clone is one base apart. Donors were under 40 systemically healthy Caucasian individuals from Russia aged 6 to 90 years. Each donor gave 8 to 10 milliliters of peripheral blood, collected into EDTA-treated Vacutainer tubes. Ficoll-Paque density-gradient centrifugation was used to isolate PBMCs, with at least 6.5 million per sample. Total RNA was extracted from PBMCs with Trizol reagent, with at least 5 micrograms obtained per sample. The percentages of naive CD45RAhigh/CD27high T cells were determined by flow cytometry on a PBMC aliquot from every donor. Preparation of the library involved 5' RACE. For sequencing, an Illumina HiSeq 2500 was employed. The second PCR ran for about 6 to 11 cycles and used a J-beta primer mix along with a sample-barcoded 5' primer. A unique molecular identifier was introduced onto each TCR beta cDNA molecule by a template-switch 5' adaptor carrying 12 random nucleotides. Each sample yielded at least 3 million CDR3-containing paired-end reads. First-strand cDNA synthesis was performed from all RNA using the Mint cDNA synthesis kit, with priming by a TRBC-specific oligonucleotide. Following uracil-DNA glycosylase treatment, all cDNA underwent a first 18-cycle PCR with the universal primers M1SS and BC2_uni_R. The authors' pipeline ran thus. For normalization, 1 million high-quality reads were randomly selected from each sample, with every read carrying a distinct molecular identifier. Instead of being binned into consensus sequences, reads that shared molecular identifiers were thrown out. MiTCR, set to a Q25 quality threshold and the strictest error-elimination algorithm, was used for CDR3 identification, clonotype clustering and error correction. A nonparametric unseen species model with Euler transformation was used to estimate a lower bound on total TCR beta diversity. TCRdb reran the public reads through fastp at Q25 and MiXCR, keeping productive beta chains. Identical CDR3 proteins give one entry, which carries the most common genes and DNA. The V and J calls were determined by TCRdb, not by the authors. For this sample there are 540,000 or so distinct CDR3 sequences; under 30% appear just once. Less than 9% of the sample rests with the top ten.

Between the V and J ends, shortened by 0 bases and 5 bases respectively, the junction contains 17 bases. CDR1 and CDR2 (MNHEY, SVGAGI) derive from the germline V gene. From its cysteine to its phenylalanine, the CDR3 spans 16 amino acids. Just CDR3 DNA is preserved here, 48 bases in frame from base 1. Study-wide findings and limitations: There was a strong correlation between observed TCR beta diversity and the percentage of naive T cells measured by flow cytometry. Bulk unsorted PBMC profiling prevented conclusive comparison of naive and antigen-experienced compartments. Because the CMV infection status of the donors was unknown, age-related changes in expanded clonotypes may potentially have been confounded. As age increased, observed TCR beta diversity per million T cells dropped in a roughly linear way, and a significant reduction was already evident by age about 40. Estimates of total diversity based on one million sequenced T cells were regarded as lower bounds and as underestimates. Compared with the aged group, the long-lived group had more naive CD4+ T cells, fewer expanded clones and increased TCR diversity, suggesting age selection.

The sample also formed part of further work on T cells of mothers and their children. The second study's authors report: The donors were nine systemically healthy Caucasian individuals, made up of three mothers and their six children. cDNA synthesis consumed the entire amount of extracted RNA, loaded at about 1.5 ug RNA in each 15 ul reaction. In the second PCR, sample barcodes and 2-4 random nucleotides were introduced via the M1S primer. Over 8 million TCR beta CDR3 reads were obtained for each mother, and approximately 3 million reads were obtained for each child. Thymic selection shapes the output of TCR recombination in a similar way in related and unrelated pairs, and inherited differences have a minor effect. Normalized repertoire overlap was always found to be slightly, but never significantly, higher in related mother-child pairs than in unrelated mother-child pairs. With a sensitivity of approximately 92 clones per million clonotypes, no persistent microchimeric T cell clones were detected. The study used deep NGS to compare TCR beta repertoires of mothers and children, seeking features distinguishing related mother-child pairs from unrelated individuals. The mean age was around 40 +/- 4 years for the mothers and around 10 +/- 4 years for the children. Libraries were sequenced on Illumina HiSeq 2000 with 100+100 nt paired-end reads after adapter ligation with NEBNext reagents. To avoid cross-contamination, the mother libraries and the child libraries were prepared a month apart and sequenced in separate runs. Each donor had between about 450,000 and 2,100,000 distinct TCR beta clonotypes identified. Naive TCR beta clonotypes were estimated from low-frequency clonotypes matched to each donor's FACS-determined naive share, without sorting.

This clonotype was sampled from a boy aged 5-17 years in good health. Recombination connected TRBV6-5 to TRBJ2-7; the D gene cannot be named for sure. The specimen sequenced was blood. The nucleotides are TGTGCCAGCAGTTACTCGAGGAATCCCCCACTAAACGAGCAGTACTTC. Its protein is CASSYSRNPPLNEQYF.